This T cell receptor beta chain comes out of a study of post-analysis software for immune sequencing data. Study overall: Secondary progressive, relapsing-remitting and progressive-relapsing multiple sclerosis were among the included disease courses.

Study results and limitations: In patients, TRBV5-6, TRBV5-1 and TRBV20-1 belonged to five or six TRBV segments found more frequently than in controls. There was significantly lower normalized Chao1 diversity in multiple sclerosis patients than in controls.

For this clonotype: Its target is not known.

Carried by the TCR beta cDNA libraries were unique molecular identifiers. Input amounts of about 0.85 to 10 million T cells were used. These gave 500,000 or so cDNA molecules, so each molecule approximated one T cell. TCRdb re-analysed the PCR reads in MiXCR, keeping a single row per CDR3 protein. The sample includes 600,000 to 750,000 distinct CDR3 sequences, 55% to 60% of them seen just once. The CDR3 extends over 16 amino acids. J lost 0 bases, V lost 7 bases, and 10 bases had no gene match. CDR1 and CDR2 from the germline V gene are MNHNY and SVGAGI (reference sequence). This clonotype originated in a girl aged 2-10 years with multiple sclerosis. Sequencing was done on a sample of blood. The V gene is TRBV6-6, the J gene TRBJ2-5, with 8 bases that match TRBD1. The DNA for the CDR3 is TGTGCCAGCAAACCCCGGACAGGGATGGACCAAGAGACCCAGTACTTC. It is translated as CASKPRTGMDQETQYF.